One T cell receptor beta chain is described in this entry. Antigen: not known. With 60 Vbeta and 13 Jbeta primers, the PCR was carried out. Here immunoSEQ multiplex PCR was the method, and the copy in TCRdb shows in-frame clones only, minus some. The sample has around 120,000 clones, roughly 78% seen once. This sample is drawn from a study of cytomegalovirus exposure and HLA in healthy donors. Germline V gene lookup returns CDR1 SGHTA and CDR2 FQGNSA. CDR3 size: 16 residues. Trimming took 1 base from V and 5 from J; bases not matched to a gene: 8. Regarding the study as a whole: Follow-up analysis later connected one missense variant in DCLRE1C with trimming of TCR beta V- and J-genes. The majority of TCR sequences were rare, yet some public TCRs appeared in many donors.

This clonotype was obtained from a woman in her forties in good health and CMV-seronegative. Specimen: PBMCs. The chain carries TRBV7-2 and TRBJ2-5, with 9 bases matching TRBD2. The CDR3 sequence is CASSLGAAGGGETQYF. The CDR3 DNA reads as TGTGCCAGCAGCTTAGGGGCTGCGGGAGGGGGGGAGACCCAGTACTTC.